This T cell receptor beta chain was observed in a study of T cells after yellow fever vaccination. Each CDR3 protein gets one entry after TCRdb re-called the 5' RACE reads with MiXCR. The profile covers roughly 68,000 distinct CDR3 sequences, with approximately 7% appearing a single time and about 40% taken by the ten largest. This clonotype has ten or more counts. The sequence derives from a man younger than 30 who received the YFV17D yellow fever vaccine. Sequences were derived from CD8+ T cells sorted from PBMCs, sampled about 41 days after the first yellow fever vaccination.

CDR3: CASSPTSGAETQYF. Here the CDR3 DNA reads TGTGCCAGCAGCCCCACTAGCGGGGCCGAGACCCAGTACTTC. The chain links TRBV3-1 to TRBJ2-5, with 10 positions matching TRBD2. This CDR3 has 14 residues. The germline V gene encodes CDR1 LGHDT and CDR2 YNNKEL (reference sequence). The V segment lost 4 bases and the J segment 5 bases; nucleotides outside the gene matches: 4.